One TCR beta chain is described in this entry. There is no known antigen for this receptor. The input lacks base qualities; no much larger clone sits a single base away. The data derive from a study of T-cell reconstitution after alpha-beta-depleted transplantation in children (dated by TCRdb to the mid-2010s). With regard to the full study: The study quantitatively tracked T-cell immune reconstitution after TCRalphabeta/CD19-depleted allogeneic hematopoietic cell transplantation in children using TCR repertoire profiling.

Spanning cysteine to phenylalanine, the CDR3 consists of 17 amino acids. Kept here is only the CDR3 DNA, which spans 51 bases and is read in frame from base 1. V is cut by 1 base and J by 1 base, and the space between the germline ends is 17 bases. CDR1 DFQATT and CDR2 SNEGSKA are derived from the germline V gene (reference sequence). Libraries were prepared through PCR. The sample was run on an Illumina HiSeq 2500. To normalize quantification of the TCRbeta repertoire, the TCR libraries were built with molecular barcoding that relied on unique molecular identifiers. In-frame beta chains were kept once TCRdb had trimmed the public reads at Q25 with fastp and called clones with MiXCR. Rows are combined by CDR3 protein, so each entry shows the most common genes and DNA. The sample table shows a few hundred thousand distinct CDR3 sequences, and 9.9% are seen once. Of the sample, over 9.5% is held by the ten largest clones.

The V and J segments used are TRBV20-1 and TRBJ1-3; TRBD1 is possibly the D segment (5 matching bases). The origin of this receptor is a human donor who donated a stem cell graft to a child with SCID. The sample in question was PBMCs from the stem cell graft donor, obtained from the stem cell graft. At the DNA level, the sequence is TGCAGTGCTAGAGGTTTCACAGGCAGCTCATCTGGAAACACCATATATTTT. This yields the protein CSARGFTGSSSGNTIYF.